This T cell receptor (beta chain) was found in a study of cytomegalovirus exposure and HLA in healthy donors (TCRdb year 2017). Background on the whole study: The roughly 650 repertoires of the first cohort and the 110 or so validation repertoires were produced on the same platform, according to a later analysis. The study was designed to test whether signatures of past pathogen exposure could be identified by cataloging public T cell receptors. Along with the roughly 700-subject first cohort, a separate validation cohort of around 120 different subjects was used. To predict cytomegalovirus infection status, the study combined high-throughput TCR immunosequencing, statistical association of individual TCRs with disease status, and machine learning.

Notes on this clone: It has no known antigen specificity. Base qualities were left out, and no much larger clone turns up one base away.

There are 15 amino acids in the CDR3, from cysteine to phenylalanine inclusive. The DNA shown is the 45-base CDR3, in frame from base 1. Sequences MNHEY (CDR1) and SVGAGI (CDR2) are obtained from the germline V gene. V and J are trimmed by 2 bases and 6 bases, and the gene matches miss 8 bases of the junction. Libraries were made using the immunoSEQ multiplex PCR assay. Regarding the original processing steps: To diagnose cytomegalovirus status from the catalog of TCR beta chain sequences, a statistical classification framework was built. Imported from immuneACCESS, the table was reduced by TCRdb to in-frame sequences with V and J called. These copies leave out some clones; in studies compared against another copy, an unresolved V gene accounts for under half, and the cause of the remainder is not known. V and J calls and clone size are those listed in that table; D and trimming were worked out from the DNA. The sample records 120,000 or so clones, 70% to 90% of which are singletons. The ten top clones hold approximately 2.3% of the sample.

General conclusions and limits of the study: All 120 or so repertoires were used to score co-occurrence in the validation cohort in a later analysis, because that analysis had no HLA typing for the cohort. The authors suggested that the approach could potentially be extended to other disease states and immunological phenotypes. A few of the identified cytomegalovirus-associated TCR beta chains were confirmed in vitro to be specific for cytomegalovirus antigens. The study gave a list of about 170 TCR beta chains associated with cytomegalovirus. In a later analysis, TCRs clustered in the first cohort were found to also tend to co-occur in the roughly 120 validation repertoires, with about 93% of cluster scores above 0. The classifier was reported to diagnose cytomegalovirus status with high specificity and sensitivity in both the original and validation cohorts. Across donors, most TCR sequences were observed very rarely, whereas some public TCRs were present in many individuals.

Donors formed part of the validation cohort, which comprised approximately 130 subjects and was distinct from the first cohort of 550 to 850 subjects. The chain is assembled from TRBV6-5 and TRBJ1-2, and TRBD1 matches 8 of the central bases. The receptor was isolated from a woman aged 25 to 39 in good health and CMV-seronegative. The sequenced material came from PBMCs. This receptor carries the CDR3 CASSYSIATGDGYTF. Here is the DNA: TGTGCCAGCAGTTACAGTATAGCGACAGGGGATGGCTACACCTTC.